This T cell receptor (beta chain) was sequenced during a study of shared clonotypes between healthy human individuals (dated by TCRdb to 2018 to 2021). The study in broad terms: The cohort included a few men and a couple of women between 18 and 49 years of age. For each donor, CD4 naive and CD4 memory were each given three plates, CD8 naive was given two plates, and CD8 memory was given one plate. To estimate repertoire size and how much clonotypes are shared between individuals, the study performed deep sequencing of blood TCR repertoires from a handful of healthy adults. To increase sequencing depth and limit assay-specific biases, different laboratories used diverse techniques to prepare libraries and sequence TCR repertoires. Leukapheresis yielded between about 0.85 and 10 billion PBMCs per donor.

As regards this clone: Its cognate antigen has yet to be identified. No much larger clone is present one base from it, and per-base qualities are unavailable.

Using the deep immunoSEQ assay, TCR CDR3 regions were amplified from genomic DNA by multiplex PCR. Genomic DNA extracted from each cell subset was distributed evenly over all wells of several immunoSEQ 96-well plates, and each plate served as one replicate. For sorted subsets, 150 to 200 ng genomic DNA, equal to about 30,000 T cell genomes, was loaded into each replicate PCR. The purified libraries were quantified using a Qubit 3.0 fluorometer, sized with a Bioanalyzer 2100, and then quantified again using the KAPA Library Quantification kit. Every immunoSEQ 96-well plate was sequenced on a separate single-read 150-cycle Illumina NextSeq 550 flow cell. From the authors' description of their analysis: Because only junctional sequences without quality scores were contained in the immunoSEQ output, filtering matching that applied to full-length reads could not be performed. Sequences were annotated with PyIR, a Python wrapper for IgBLAST v1.9, using IMGT germline references to assign V/J genes and CDR3. Reads with weak V/J assignments (E-value above 1e-6), missing CDR3, stop codons, out-of-frame junctions, or ambiguous translated residues were removed. V3J clonotypes were defined as sequences sharing an identical inferred V gene, J gene, and CDR3 amino acid sequence. Percentage overlap between repertoires was computed as shared unique clonotypes divided by the size of the smaller repertoire. Richness of each repertoire was evaluated using RTK rarefaction, the Chao1 estimator, and Recon v2.1 estimates of unobserved clonotypes. OLGA was used to compute generation probabilities for all TCRbeta clonotypes that the gDNA method yielded from a handful of donors. Not all clones reach the TCRdb copy of this immuneACCESS table, which keeps in-frame sequences only. Checked studies attribute under half of the gap to unresolved V genes and leave the rest unexplained. The DNA was the basis for D and trimming; V, J and clone size are from that table. The sample contains more than 2,000,000 clones, 85% to 95% of them found a single time. The top ten constitute under 0.45% of the sample.

Study-wide conclusions, independent of this receptor: Clonotypes shared by all four sorted-subset donors showed higher generation probabilities than non-shared clonotypes. Sampling was restricted to blood, and TCR repertoires in tissue are likely to differ from TCR repertoires in blood. Naive subsets generally had larger estimated clonotype richness than memory subsets. Because the study included only a small number of donors, the genetic and exposure-history diversity represented was limited. About 4.5% of naive CD4, around 3.5% of naive CD8, around 2.3% of memory CD4, and 0.4% of memory CD8 clonotypes were shared across several donors. Pairwise subsampling led to the expectation that sequencing depth would affect the degree of clonotype sharing among donors. Incomplete sequencing was indicated by rarefaction of sorted-subset datasets, despite the large sequencing depth.

The donors were healthy, HIV-negative adults who had no recently reported acute infections or vaccinations. Every donor was a Caucasian adult residing in Nashville, Tennessee, USA. CD4+ T cells were enriched by magnetic negative selection, after which naive cells were positively selected on CD45RA and the negative fraction was taken as the memory subset. Blood was obtained by leukapheresis, after which PBMCs were separated by Ficoll-Histopaque density gradient centrifugation and cryopreserved in liquid nitrogen vapor phase. Purity and quantity of every magnetically sorted T cell population were checked by analytical flow cytometry. From each sorted fraction, genomic DNA was isolated and quantified by UV absorbance on a Nanodrop 2000c. V loses 5 bases of germline sequence and J loses 5 bases, and the interval between the two ends is 12 bases. Via the germline V gene (reference sequence), CDR1 is LNHNV and CDR2 YYDKDF. The CDR3, from cysteine to phenylalanine, totals 13 residues. Only the CDR3 DNA stays, 39 bases, in frame from base 1.

Material: naive CD4+ T cells from PBMCs. The cell subset or site label on this specimen signifies: CD45RA+ positively selected. The clonotype was recovered from a man aged 18 to 30 in good health. Some clones in this sample may be carry-over from other donors' samples. The chain uses TRBV15 and TRBJ2-5, with a tentative D gene TRBD2 over 5 matching bases. The CDR3 is CATSSRTPETQYF. DNA sequence: TGTGCCACCAGCTCCCGGACTCCGGAGACCCAGTACTTC.